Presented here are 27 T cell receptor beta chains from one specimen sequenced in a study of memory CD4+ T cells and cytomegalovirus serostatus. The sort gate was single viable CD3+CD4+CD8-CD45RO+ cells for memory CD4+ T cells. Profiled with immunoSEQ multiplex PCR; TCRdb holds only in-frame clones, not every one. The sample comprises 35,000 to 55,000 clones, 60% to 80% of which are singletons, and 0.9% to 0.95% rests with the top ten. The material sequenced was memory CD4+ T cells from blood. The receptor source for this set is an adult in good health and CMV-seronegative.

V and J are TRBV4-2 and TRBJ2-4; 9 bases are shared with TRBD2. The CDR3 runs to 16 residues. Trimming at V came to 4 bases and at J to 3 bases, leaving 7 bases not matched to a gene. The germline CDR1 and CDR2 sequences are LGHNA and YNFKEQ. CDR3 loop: CASSRGGGADKNIQYF. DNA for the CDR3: TGTGCCAGCAGCCGCGGCGGGGGGGCAGACAAAAACATTCAGTACTTC.

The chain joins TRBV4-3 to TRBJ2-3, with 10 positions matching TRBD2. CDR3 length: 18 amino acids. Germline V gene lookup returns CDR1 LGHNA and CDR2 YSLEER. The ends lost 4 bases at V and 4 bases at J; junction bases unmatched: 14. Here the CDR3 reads CASSPEGQLAGFPDTQYF. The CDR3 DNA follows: TGCGCCAGCAGCCCAGAAGGTCAACTAGCGGGGTTTCCAGATACGCAGTATTTT.

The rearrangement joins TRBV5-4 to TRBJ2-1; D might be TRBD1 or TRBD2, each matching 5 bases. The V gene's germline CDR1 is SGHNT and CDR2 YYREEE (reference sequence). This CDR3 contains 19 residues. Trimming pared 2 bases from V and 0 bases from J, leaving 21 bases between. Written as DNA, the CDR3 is TGTGCCAGCAGCTTTCTCGGTATTCGGGGCTTCAGCTCCTACAATGAGCAGTTCTTC. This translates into CASSFLGIRGFSSYNEQFF. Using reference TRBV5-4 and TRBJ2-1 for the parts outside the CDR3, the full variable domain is ETGVTQSPTHLIKTRGQQVTLRCSSQSGHNTVSWYQQALGQGPQFIFQYYREEENGRGNFPPRFSGLQFPNYSSELNVNALELDDSALYLCASSFLGIRGFSSYNEQFFGPGTRLTVL.

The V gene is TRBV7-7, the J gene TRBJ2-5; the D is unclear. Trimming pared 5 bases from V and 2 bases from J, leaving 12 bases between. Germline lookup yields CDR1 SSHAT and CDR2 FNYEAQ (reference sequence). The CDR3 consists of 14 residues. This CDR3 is CASSASSLQETQYF. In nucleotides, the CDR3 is TGTGCCAGCAGCGCGTCTTCCCTTCAAGAGACCCAGTACTTC.

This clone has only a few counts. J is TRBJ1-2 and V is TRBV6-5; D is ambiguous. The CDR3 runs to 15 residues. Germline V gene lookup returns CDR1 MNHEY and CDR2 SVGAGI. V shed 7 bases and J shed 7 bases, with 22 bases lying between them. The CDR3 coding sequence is TGTGCCAGCACACCCGCGTCGCCCTCTTTTGCTGGCTACACCTTC. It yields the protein CASTPASPSFAGYTF.

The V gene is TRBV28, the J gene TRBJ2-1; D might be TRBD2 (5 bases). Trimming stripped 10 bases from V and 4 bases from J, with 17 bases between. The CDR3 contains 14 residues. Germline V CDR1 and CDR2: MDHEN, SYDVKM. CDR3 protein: CATRGPVGYNEQFF. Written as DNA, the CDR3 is TGTGCCACCCGGGGTCCCGTCGGATACAATGAGCAGTTCTTC.

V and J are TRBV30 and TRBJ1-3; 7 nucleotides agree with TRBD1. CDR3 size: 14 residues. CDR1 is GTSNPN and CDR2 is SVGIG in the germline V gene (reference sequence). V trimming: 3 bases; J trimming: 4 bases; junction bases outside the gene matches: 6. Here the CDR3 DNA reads TGTGCCTGGAGAGCAGGGGGTTCCGGAAACACCATATATTTT. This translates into CAWRAGGSGNTIYF.

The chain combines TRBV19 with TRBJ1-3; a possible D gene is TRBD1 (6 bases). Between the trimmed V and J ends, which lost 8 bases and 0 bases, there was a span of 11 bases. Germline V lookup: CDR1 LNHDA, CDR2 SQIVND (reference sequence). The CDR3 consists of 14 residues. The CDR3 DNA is TGTGCCAGTTTTAAACAGGGCTCTGGAAACACCATATATTTT. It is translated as CASFKQGSGNTIYF.

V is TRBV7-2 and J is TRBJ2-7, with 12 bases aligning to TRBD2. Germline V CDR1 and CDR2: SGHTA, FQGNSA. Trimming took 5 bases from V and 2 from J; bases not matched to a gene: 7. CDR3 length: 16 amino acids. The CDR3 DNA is TGTGCCAGCAGCCAACGGACTAGCGGGGTCGCCTACGAGCAGTACTTC. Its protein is CASSQRTSGVAYEQYF.

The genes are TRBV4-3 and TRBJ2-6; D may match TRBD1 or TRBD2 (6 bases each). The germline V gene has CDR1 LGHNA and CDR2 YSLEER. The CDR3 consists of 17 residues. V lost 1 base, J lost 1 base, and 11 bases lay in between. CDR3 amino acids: CASSQAGDKSGANVLTF. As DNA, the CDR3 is TGCGCCAGCAGCCAAGCGGGGGACAAGTCTGGGGCCAACGTCCTGACTTTC.

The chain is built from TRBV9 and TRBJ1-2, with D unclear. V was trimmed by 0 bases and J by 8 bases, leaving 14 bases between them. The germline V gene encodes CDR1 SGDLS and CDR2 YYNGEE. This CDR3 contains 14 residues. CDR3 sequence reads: CASSVGPSTGGYTF. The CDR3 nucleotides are TGTGCCAGCAGCGTAGGACCGTCGACGGGGGGCTACACCTTC. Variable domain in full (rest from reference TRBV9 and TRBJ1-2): DSGVTQTPKHLITATGQRVTLRCSPRSGDLSVYWYQQSLDQGLQFLIQYYNGEERAKGNILERFSAQQFPDLHSELNLSSLELGDSALYFCASSVGPSTGGYTFGSGTRLTVV.

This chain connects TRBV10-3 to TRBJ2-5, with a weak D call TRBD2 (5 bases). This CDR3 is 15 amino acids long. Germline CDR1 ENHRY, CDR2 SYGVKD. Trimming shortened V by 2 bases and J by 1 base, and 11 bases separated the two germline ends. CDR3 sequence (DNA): TGTGCCATCAGTGAGGGACTTCCAGTCCAAGAGACCCAGTACTTC. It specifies CAISEGLPVQETQYF.

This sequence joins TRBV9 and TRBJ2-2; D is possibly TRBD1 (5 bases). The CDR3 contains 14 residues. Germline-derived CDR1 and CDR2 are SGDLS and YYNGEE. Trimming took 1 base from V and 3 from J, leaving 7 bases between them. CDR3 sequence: CASSVPQDTGELFF. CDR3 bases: TGTGCCAGCAGCGTACCACAGGACACCGGGGAGCTGTTTTTT. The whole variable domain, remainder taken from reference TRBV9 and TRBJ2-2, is DSGVTQTPKHLITATGQRVTLRCSPRSGDLSVYWYQQSLDQGLQFLIQYYNGEERAKGNILERFSAQQFPDLHSELNLSSLELGDSALYFCASSVPQDTGELFFGEGSRLTVL.

The DNA of the CDR3 is TGTGCCAGCAGTTTACTCCAATTCAATCAGCCCCAGCATTTT. This translates into CASSLLQFNQPQHF. The chain links TRBV28 to TRBJ1-5; the D is unclear. Per germline, CDR1 MDHEN and CDR2 SYDVKM. The CDR3 consists of 14 residues. V lost 2 bases and J 3 bases, leaving 8 bases between the germline ends.

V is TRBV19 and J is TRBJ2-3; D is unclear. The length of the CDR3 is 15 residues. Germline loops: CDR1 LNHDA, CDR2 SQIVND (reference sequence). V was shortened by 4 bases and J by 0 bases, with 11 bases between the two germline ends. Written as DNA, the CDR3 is TGTGCCAGTAGTAAAGAGAGTCAAAGCACAGATACGCAGTATTTT. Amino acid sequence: CASSKESQSTDTQYF.

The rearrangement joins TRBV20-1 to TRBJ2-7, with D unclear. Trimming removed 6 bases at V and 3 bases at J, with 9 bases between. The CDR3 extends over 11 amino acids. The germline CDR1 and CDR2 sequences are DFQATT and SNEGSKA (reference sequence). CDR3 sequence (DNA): TGCAGTGCAGAAGCACACTACGAGCAGTACTTC. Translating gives CSAEAHYEQYF.

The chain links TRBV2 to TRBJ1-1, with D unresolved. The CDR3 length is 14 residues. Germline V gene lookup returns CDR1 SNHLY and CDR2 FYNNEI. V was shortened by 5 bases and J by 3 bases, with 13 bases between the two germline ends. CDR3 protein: CASSTPSLHTEAFF. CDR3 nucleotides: TGTGCCAGCAGTACCCCCAGTCTCCACACTGAAGCTTTCTTT.

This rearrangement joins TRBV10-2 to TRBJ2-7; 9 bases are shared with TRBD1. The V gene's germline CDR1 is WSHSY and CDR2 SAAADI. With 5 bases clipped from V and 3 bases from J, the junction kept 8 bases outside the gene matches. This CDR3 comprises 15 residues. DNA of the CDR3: TGCGCCAGCAGTCTTACCGGGACAGGGAACTACGAGCAGTACTTC. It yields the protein CASSLTGTGNYEQYF.

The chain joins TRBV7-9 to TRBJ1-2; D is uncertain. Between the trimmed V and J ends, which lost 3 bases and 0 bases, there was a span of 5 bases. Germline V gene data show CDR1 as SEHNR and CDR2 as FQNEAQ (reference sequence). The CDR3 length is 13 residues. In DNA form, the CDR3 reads TGTGCCAGCAGCTTGGAGCCTAACTATGGCTACACCTTC. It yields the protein CASSLEPNYGYTF. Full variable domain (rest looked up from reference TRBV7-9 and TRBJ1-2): DTGVSQNPRHKITKRGQNVTFRCDPISEHNRLYWYRQTLGQGPEFLTYFQNEAQLEKSRLLSDRFSAERPKGSFSTLEIQRTEQGDSAMYLCASSLEPNYGYTFGSGTRLTVV.

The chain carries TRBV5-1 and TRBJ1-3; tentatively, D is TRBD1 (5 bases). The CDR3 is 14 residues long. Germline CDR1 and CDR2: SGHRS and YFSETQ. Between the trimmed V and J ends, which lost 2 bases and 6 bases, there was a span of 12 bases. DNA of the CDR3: TGCGCCAGCAGCTTTAGCGGGGGATCAAACACCATATATTTT. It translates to CASSFSGGSNTIYF.

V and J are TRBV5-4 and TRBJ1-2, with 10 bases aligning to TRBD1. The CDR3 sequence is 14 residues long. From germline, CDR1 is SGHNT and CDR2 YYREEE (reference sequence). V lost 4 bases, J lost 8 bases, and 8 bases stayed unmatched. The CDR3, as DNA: TGTGCCAGCAGCGGGCTGACAGGGGGCGCCGGCTACACCTTC. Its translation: CASSGLTGGAGYTF.

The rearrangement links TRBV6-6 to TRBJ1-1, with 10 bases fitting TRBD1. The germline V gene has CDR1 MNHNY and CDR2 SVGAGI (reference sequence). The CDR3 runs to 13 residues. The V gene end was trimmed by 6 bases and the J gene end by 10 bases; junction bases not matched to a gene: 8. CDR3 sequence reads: CASRTGGVFGAFF. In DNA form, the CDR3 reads TGTGCCAGCAGGACAGGGGGCGTGTTTGGAGCTTTCTTT.

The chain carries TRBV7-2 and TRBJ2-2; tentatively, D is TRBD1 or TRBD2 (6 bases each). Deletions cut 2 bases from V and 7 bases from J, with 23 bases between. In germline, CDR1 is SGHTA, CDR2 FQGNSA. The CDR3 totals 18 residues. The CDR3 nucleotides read TGTGCCAGCAGCTTAAACGCCCCGGGGGCCACTCGAGGCGGGGAGCTGTTTTTT. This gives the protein CASSLNAPGATRGGELFF. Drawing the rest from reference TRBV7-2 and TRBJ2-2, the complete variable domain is GAGVSQSPSNKVTEKGKDVELRCDPISGHTALYWYRQSLGQGLEFLIYFQGNSAPDKSGLPSDRFSAERTGGSVSTLTIQRTQQEDSAVYLCASSLNAPGATRGGELFFGEGSRLTVL.

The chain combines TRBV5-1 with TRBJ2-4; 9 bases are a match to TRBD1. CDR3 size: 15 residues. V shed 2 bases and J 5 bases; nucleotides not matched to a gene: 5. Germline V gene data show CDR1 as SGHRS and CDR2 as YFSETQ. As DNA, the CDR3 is TGCGCCAGCAGCTTCTGGGACAGGGAGGAAAACATTCAGTACTTC. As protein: CASSFWDREENIQYF.

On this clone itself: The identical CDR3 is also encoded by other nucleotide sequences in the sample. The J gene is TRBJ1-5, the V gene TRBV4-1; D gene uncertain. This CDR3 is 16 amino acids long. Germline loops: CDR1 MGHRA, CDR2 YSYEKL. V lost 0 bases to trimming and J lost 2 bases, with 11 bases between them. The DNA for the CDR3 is TGCGCCAGCAGCCAAGATGGCGGATTTGGCAATCAGCCCCAGCATTTT. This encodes CASSQDGGFGNQPQHF.

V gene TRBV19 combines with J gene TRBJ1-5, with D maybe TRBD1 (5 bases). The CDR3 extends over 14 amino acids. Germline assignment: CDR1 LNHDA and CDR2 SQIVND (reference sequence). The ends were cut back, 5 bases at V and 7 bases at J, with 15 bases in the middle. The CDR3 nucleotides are TGTGCCAGTAGTGTTCAGGGAGGCGGACAGCCCCAGCATTTT. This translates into CASSVQGGGQPQHF.

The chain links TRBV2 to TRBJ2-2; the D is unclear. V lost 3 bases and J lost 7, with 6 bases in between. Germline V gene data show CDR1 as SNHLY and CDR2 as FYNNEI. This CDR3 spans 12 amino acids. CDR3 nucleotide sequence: TGTGCCAGCAGTGACGGGTACGGGGAGCTGTTTTTT. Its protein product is CASSDGYGELFF.